One sample yielded the 26 T cell receptor beta chains listed below, sequenced in a study of OX40 agonist ivuxolimab in advanced cancers. TCRdb's copy holds only in-frame clones and misses some; the assay was immunoSEQ multiplex PCR. The sample holds roughly 36,000 clones, approximately 89% seen once. Sequenced material: CD4+ or CD8+ T cells sorted from blood, taken in a trial of the OX40 agonist ivuxolimab. These receptors were collected from an adult with an advanced solid tumor such as melanoma, head and neck, liver or kidney cancer.

The V and J genes are TRBV28 and TRBJ1-5; 8 nucleotides align to TRBD1. Unmatched junction bases numbered 9, after V lost 3 bases and J lost 8 bases. The CDR3 spans 15 residues. Germline V CDR1 and CDR2: MDHEN, SYDVKM. The DNA for the CDR3 is TGTGCCAGCAGTTTCAACAGGGGGTTTACGGAGCCCCAGCATTTT. It specifies CASSFNRGFTEPQHF.

This clone came up once. The junction departs from germline at one end; a sequencing error may be responsible. The chain links TRBV28 to TRBJ1-1, with no clear D. Per germline, CDR1 MDHEN and CDR2 SYDVKM. The CDR3 totals 13 residues. CDR3 amino acids: CVSSLPLNTEAFF. CDR3 coding DNA: TGTGTCAGCAGTTTACCCCTGAACACTGAAGCTTTCTTT.

The chain links TRBV18 to TRBJ1-2; 9 bases agree with TRBD1. Germline lookup yields CDR1 KGHSH and CDR2 LQKENI. Unmatched junction bases numbered 7, after V lost 3 bases and J lost 8 bases. This CDR3 is built from 14 residues. The DNA for the CDR3 is TGTGCCAGCTCACCTCGGGACAGGGCGGACGGCTACACCTTC. This gives the protein CASSPRDRADGYTF.

The chain employs TRBV9 and TRBJ2-3, with D unresolved. V was pared by 5 bases and J by 1 base, with 8 bases between. CDR3 size: 13 residues. Germline V gives CDR1 SGDLS, CDR2 YYNGEE. The CDR3 coding sequence is TGTGCCAGCAGTCCCCAGGGCACAGATACGCAGTATTTT. Translating it yields CASSPQGTDTQYF. Full variable domain (rest looked up from reference TRBV9 and TRBJ2-3): DSGVTQTPKHLITATGQRVTLRCSPRSGDLSVYWYQQSLDQGLQFLIQYYNGEERAKGNILERFSAQQFPDLHSELNLSSLELGDSALYFCASSPQGTDTQYFGPGTRLTVL.

V gene TRBV5-8 combines with J gene TRBJ2-5; 9 nucleotides line up with TRBD1. After removal of 4 bases from V and 2 bases from J, the junction contained 9 bases not matched to a gene. Looked up from germline, CDR1 is SGHTS and CDR2 is YDEGEE. This CDR3 spans 16 amino acids. CDR3 sequence reads: CASSISGTGPQETQYF. The CDR3 nucleotides read TGTGCCAGCAGCATATCCGGGACAGGGCCTCAAGAGACCCAGTACTTC.

The genes are TRBV5-6 and TRBJ2-7, with 7 positions matching TRBD1. With V trimmed by 2 bases and J by 2 bases, 4 bases remained unmatched. CDR3 size: 14 residues. Germline CDR1 is SGHDT and CDR2 is YYEEEE. The chain's CDR3 is CASSFDRVAYEQYF. DNA of the CDR3: TGTGCCAGCAGCTTTGACAGGGTGGCCTACGAGCAGTACTTC.

The rearrangement uses TRBV14 and TRBJ2-1; D perhaps matches TRBD2 (6 bases). In germline, CDR1 is SGHDN, CDR2 FVKESK. Trimming removed 4 bases at V and 0 bases at J, with 10 bases between. The CDR3 sequence is 15 residues long. CDR3 DNA sequence: TGTGCCAGCAGCCCTGGACTATCCTCCTACAATGAGCAGTTCTTC. Residues: CASSPGLSSYNEQFF.

The chain joins TRBV29-1 to TRBJ2-7, with TRBD1 as a possible D gene (7 bases). With 6 bases removed from V and 4 bases from J, the gap between germline ends came to 16 bases. The V gene's germline CDR1 is SQVTM and CDR2 ANQGSEA. The CDR3 length is 13 residues. The CDR3 DNA reads TGCAGCGTCGAGGGGGGACAGAGTTACGAGCAGTACTTC. It is translated as CSVEGGQSYEQYF.

This sequence joins TRBV27 and TRBJ1-3; unclear D gene. The CDR3 contains 13 residues. Trimming took 5 bases from V and 4 from J, leaving 9 bases between them. The germline CDR1 and CDR2 sequences are MNHEY and SMNVEV (reference sequence). The CDR3 DNA follows: TGTGCCAGCAGTCCCCGGGAGGGAAACACCATATATTTT. This sequence encodes CASSPREGNTIYF.

V is TRBV7-9 and J is TRBJ2-1; 12 nucleotides match TRBD2. The CDR3 length is 16 residues. V shed 5 bases and J 7 bases; nucleotides not matched to a gene: 9. CDR1 is SEHNR, CDR2 FQNEAQ, per germline (reference sequence). This CDR3 is CASSRWGTSGYNEQFF. The CDR3 DNA is TGTGCCAGCAGCCGGTGGGGGACTAGCGGGTATAATGAGCAGTTCTTC.

This rearrangement joins TRBV28 to TRBJ1-2; D possibly corresponds to TRBD1 (6 bases). The germline CDR1 and CDR2 sequences are MDHEN and SYDVKM. The CDR3 extends over 14 amino acids. Trimming took off 6 bases at V and 3 bases at J, with 14 bases between the two ends. CDR3 bases: TGTGCCAGCAGCCGCGGCAGGGGTGACTATGGCTACACCTTC. Residues: CASSRGRGDYGYTF.

In regard to this clone: Compared with germline, one end of the junction differs, possibly owing to a read error. The chain recombines TRBV2 with TRBJ1-4, with a weak D call TRBD1 (5 bases). Germline CDR1 and CDR2: SNHLY and FYNNEI. CDR3 length equals 14 residues. The CDR3 sequence: CANSVGREGEKLFF. As DNA, the CDR3 is TGTGCCAACAGTGTCGGCAGGGAGGGAGAAAAACTGTTTTTT. Together with reference TRBV2 and TRBJ1-4, the CDR3 gives the full variable domain: EPEVTQTPSHQVTQMGQEVILRCVPISNHLYFYWYRQILGQKVEFLVSFYNNEISEKSEIFDDQFSVERPDGSNFTLKIRSTKLEDSAMYFCANSVGREGEKLFFGSGTQLSVL.

This chain joins TRBV18 and TRBJ2-5, with D unclear. The CDR3 contains 15 residues. V was cut by 3 bases and J by 2 bases, with 13 bases left in between. Germline V CDR1 and CDR2: KGHSH, LQKENI. In DNA, the CDR3 is TGTGCCAGCTCACCCCTCGCAGTAGGACAAGAGACCCAGTACTTC. It specifies CASSPLAVGQETQYF.

The sample holds one count of this clone. The chain carries TRBV28 and TRBJ1-1; D gene unclear. Trimming took off 6 bases at V and 7 bases at J, with 27 bases between the two ends. Germline V lookup: CDR1 MDHEN, CDR2 SYDVKM. The CDR3 has 17 residues. The CDR3 loop is CASSPTLEWSPNGEAFF. The CDR3 bases are TGTGCCAGCAGCCCCACCCTAGAGTGGTCCCCCAACGGTGAAGCTTTCTTT.

The rearrangement uses TRBV4-1 and TRBJ2-1; TRBD2 matches 7 bases. V lost 9 bases, J lost 0 bases, and 14 bases stayed unmatched. Germline V gene lookup returns CDR1 MGHRA and CDR2 YSYEKL. The CDR3 runs 17 residues. The CDR3 DNA reads as TGCGCCAGATGGACTAGAATCTACAGGAGCTCCTACAATGAGCAGTTCTTC. It encodes CARWTRIYRSSYNEQFF.

The chain carries TRBV7-9 and TRBJ2-5; D call uncertain. Germline loops: CDR1 SEHNR, CDR2 FQNEAQ (reference sequence). The CDR3 is 13 amino acids. Trimming cost V 4 bases and J 3 bases, with 9 bases left between them. CDR3 protein: CASSWAGEETQYF. CDR3 bases: TGTGCCAGCAGCTGGGCTGGAGAAGAGACCCAGTACTTC.

The V gene is TRBV6-5, the J gene TRBJ1-2, with TRBD1 as a possible D gene (5 bases). This CDR3 has 11 amino acids. Germline V CDR1 and CDR2: MNHEY, SVGAGI. The CDR3 DNA is TGTGTCCAGTGGGGGAGGAATGGCTACACCTTC. Translation gives CVQWGRNGYTF.

This clone was recorded once. The gene calls are TRBV5-1 and TRBJ2-5; TRBD1 might be the D (5 bases). Germline CDR1 SGHRS, CDR2 YFSETQ. The CDR3 length is 14 residues. The V end was cut by 2 bases, the J end by 4 bases, with 12 bases between. The CDR3 reads CASSLANQGETQYF. The CDR3 DNA sequence: TGCGCCAGCAGCTTAGCTAATCAGGGAGAGACCCAGTACTTC.

This sequence joins TRBV2 and TRBJ2-7, with TRBD2 as a possible D gene (6 bases). V was pared by 5 bases and J by 5 bases, with 16 bases between. The germline V gene has CDR1 SNHLY and CDR2 FYNNEI. The CDR3 spans 14 residues. CDR3 nucleotide sequence: TGTGCCAGCAGTCGGGACTGGGAGGTGCACGAGCAGTACTTC. Its protein is CASSRDWEVHEQYF.

The CDR3 DNA is TGCAGCGTAGGACAAACCTCTGGAAACACCATATATTTT. It translates to CSVGQTSGNTIYF. The gene calls are TRBV29-1 and TRBJ1-3; tentatively, D is TRBD1 (5 bases). The CDR3 length is 13 residues. Trimming took off 6 bases at V and 0 bases at J, with 9 bases between the two ends. Germline CDR1 SQVTM, CDR2 ANQGSEA.

The chain links TRBV11-2 to TRBJ2-7; tentatively, D is TRBD2 (5 bases). Germline V gene sequence: CDR1 SGHAT, CDR2 FQNNGV. This CDR3 comprises 15 residues. V was trimmed by 5 bases and J by 0 bases, leaving 14 bases between them. The CDR3 spells CASSLFRGNSYEQYF. The DNA for the CDR3 is TGTGCCAGCAGCCTTTTCCGAGGGAACTCCTACGAGCAGTACTTC.

J is TRBJ1-1 and V is TRBV6-5; 9 nucleotides agree with TRBD1. The CDR3 is made up of 13 amino acids. The V segment lost 6 bases and the J segment 9 bases; nucleotides outside the gene matches: 8. Germline CDR1 reads MNHEY; CDR2 reads SVGAGI. This chain's CDR3 is CASSGGTGYKAFF. DNA for the CDR3: TGTGCCAGCAGCGGGGGGACAGGGTACAAAGCTTTCTTT.

The CDR3 coding sequence is TGTGCCAGCAGTGACTCTCCATCCGGCCAGCCCCAGCATTTT. This encodes CASSDSPSGQPQHF. The chain has TRBV6-4 and TRBJ1-5, with D uncertain. Trimming took off 0 bases at V and 7 bases at J, with 10 bases between the two ends. Germline-derived CDR1 and CDR2 are MRHNA and SNTAGT. This CDR3 is 14 amino acids long.

The chain links TRBV5-1 to TRBJ2-3, with D possibly TRBD1 on 6 matching bases. CDR1 is SGHRS, CDR2 YFSETQ, per germline. This CDR3 has 15 residues. V lost 2 bases and J lost 5, with 15 bases in between. CDR3 coding DNA: TGCGCCAGCAGCTTAGCGGCAGGGGCAGGAGATACGCAGTATTTT. Protein product: CASSLAAGAGDTQYF.

The V gene is TRBV5-1, the J gene TRBJ1-5, with 7 bases matching TRBD1. Trimming at V came to 1 base and at J to 2 bases, leaving 3 bases not matched to a gene. Per germline, CDR1 SGHRS and CDR2 YFSETQ. The CDR3 is made up of 15 amino acids. Written as DNA, the CDR3 is TGCGCCAGCAGCTTGCAGGGGGGAGGCAATCAGCCCCAGCATTTT. Translated: CASSLQGGGNQPQHF.

The chain joins TRBV2 to TRBJ1-5, with a possible D match to TRBD1 (5 bases). V lost 6 bases to trimming and J lost 9 bases, with 15 bases between them. The CDR3 runs to 13 residues. Per germline, CDR1 SNHLY and CDR2 FYNNEI. DNA of the CDR3: TGTGCCAGCAGCGGACACCCAAAGGGGCCCCAGCATTTT. Translation: CASSGHPKGPQHF.